The 32 T cell receptor beta chains listed next were all sequenced from one sample in a study of blood T cell repertoires in COVID-19. Measured with immunoSEQ multiplex PCR; TCRdb has only the in-frame clones, and not every one. In the table there are over 200,000 clones, over 70% of which are singletons. Sequenced sample: peripheral blood. Receptors were obtained from a man in his forties or fifties with active or convalescent COVID-19.

The chain links TRBV11-3 to TRBJ2-1, with 11 bases that match TRBD1. V shed 4 bases, J shed 6 bases, and the junction held 8 bases outside the gene matches. CDR3 size: 16 residues. Germline CDR1 is SGHNT and CDR2 is YENEEA. CDR3 bases: TGTGCCAGCAGCTGGAAGGGACAGGGGGTTGGCAATGAGCAGTTCTTC. Its protein product is CASSWKGQGVGNEQFF. Using reference TRBV11-3 and TRBJ2-1 for the parts outside the CDR3, the full variable domain is EAGVVQSPRYKIIEKKQPVAFWCNPISGHNTLYWYLQNLGQGPELLIRYENEEAVDDSQLPKDRFSAERLKGVDSTLKIQPAELGDSAVYLCASSWKGQGVGNEQFFGPGTRLTVL.

This clone was seen a single time. The chain employs TRBV7-9 and TRBJ1-5; weak D call: TRBD1 (6 bases). Trimming cost V 2 bases and J 6 bases, with 14 bases left between them. The CDR3 contains 15 residues. Looked up from germline, CDR1 is SEHNR and CDR2 is FQNEAQ (reference sequence). In DNA form, the CDR3 reads TGTGCCAGCAGCTTATCGGGACACTCAGGTCAGCCCCAGCATTTT. This gives the protein CASSLSGHSGQPQHF.

The rearrangement links TRBV10-3 to TRBJ2-2; 9 positions match TRBD2. The CDR3 spans 13 residues. Germline loops: CDR1 ENHRY, CDR2 SYGVKD. Trimming removed 10 bases from V and 1 base from J; junction bases left unmatched: 1. The CDR3 DNA follows: TGTGCCACTAGCGGGGAGAACACCGGGGAGCTGTTTTTT. Protein sequence: CATSGENTGELFF.

The chain combines TRBV6-1 with TRBJ2-4; 8 positions agree with TRBD1. Germline trimming cut 3 bases from V and 9 bases from J; bases unmatched to any gene: 4. Germline CDR1 MNHNS, CDR2 SASEGT. The CDR3 loop spans 13 amino acids. CDR3 nucleotide sequence: TGTGCCAGCAGTGATGGACAGGGTGGCATTCAGTACTTC. It is translated as CASSDGQGGIQYF.

This clone was counted between two and nine times. The chain joins TRBV6-5 to TRBJ2-7; 11 bases are a match to TRBD1. This CDR3 spans 13 amino acids. Trimming at V came to 6 bases and at J to 6 bases, leaving 4 bases not matched to a gene. CDR1 is MNHEY, CDR2 SVGAGI, per germline. Here the CDR3 DNA reads TGTGCCAGCAGGGGGACAGGGGGGGCCGAGCAGTACTTC. This codes for CASRGTGGAEQYF.

On this clone: The junction and the germline gene differ at one end; a read error may be behind it. Here the CDR3 DNA reads TGTGCTAGCAGCTTAGGTGGGCAGGGTGGAGAGACCCAGTACTTC. Its protein is CASSLGGQGGETQYF. V gene TRBV7-7 combines with J gene TRBJ2-5; maybe TRBD1 (5 bases). The CDR3 covers 15 residues. Looked up from germline, CDR1 is SSHAT and CDR2 is FNYEAQ (reference sequence).

V usage is TRBV4-1 and J usage is TRBJ2-7; D is uncertain. Trimming left V 5 bases short and J 4 bases short, with 18 bases between. The CDR3 spans 15 residues. Per germline, CDR1 MGHRA and CDR2 YSYEKL. The CDR3, as DNA: TGCGCCAGCAGCGAACAAGAGGCTGAGGATTACGAGCAGTACTTC. It is translated as CASSEQEAEDYEQYF.

This chain joins TRBV2 and TRBJ2-5; TRBD1 aligns across 8 bases. Germline V gene data show CDR1 as SNHLY and CDR2 as FYNNEI. The CDR3 is 15 amino acids. The V and J ends lost 1 base and 5 bases, in that order; junction bases with no gene match: 6. The DNA of the CDR3 is TGTGCCAGCAGTGAAGATAGGACAGGGAAGGAGACCCAGTACTTC. It encodes CASSEDRTGKETQYF.

The gene calls are TRBV10-3 and TRBJ1-6; no definite D call. The V and J ends lost 4 bases and 7 bases respectively, with 11 bases between them. The V gene's germline CDR1 is ENHRY and CDR2 SYGVKD. The CDR3 covers 14 residues. Here the CDR3 DNA reads TGTGCCATCAGTGGCCCCCTGCAGAATTCACCCCTCCACTTT. This codes for CAISGPLQNSPLHF.

The V call is TRBV7-2, the J call TRBJ1-6, with D possibly matching TRBD1 (5 bases). Germline V gene lookup returns CDR1 SGHTA and CDR2 FQGNSA. CDR3 length equals 16 residues. Trimming took 1 base from V and 2 from J, leaving 9 bases between them. This CDR3 is CASSLGGRAYNSPLHF. The CDR3 region has the DNA TGTGCCAGCAGCTTAGGGGGCAGGGCCTATAATTCACCCCTCCACTTT.

This clone was counted a single time. This chain links TRBV4-2 with TRBJ2-2; TRBD2 agrees at 9 bases. CDR1 and CDR2 (germline): LGHNA, YNFKEQ. The length of the CDR3 is 15 residues. Unmatched junction bases numbered 4, after V lost 4 bases and J lost 4 bases. The CDR3 is CASSPSGTFTGELFF. The CDR3 DNA sequence: TGTGCCAGCAGCCCTAGCGGGACTTTCACCGGGGAGCTGTTTTTT.

The V gene is TRBV3-1 (or the pseudogene TRBV3-2), the J gene TRBJ1-1, with D possibly TRBD1 on 6 matching bases. This CDR3 is built from 17 residues. From germline, CDR1 is LGHDT and CDR2 YNNKEL (reference sequence). V was pared by 1 base and J by 1 base, with 16 bases between. The chain's CDR3 is CASSQAIGGQWNTEAFF. In DNA, the CDR3 is TGTGCCAGCAGCCAAGCTATTGGGGGACAATGGAACACTGAAGCTTTCTTT.

The rearrangement links TRBV11-3 to TRBJ2-1, with 11 bases aligning to TRBD2. Germline lookup yields CDR1 SGHNT and CDR2 YENEEA. V was pared by 3 bases and J by 7 bases, with 5 bases of the junction left unmatched. The CDR3 extends over 15 amino acids. The CDR3 sequence is CASSLIAGGPNEQFF. The CDR3 DNA reads TGTGCCAGCAGCTTGATAGCGGGGGGGCCGAATGAGCAGTTCTTC.

J is TRBJ1-6 and V is TRBV4-3, with 7 bases lining up with TRBD1. V gave up 1 base and J gave up 8 bases; unmatched junction bases: 5. The CDR3 totals 15 residues. CDR1 is LGHNA, CDR2 YSLEER, per germline. The CDR3, as DNA: TGCGCCAGCAGCCAAGGCGACAGGGAAGATTCACCCCTCCACTTT. Translating gives CASSQGDREDSPLHF.

The chain combines TRBV4-2 with TRBJ2-3, with 9 bases matching TRBD2. This CDR3 has 14 amino acids. Germline assignment: CDR1 LGHNA and CDR2 YNFKEQ. V was clipped by 8 bases and J by 4 bases; unmatched bases: 7. This CDR3 reads CASEPGLASDTQYF. The DNA for the CDR3 is TGTGCCAGCGAACCGGGACTAGCTTCAGATACGCAGTATTTT.

The chain uses TRBV18 and TRBJ2-2; 10 bases are shared with TRBD2. CDR1 KGHSH and CDR2 LQKENI come from the germline V gene. This CDR3 contains 17 residues. V was pared by 4 bases and J by 5 bases, with 10 bases of the junction left unmatched. The CDR3 DNA follows: TGTGCCAGCTCACTCCCTCGGCTAGCGGGAGATACCGGGGAGCTGTTTTTT. Protein sequence: CASSLPRLAGDTGELFF. Using reference TRBV18 and TRBJ2-2 for the parts outside the CDR3, the full variable domain is NAGVMQNPRHLVRRRGQEARLRCSPMKGHSHVYWYRQLPEEGLKFMVYLQKENIIDESGMPKERFSAEFPKEGPSILRIQQVVRGDSAAYFCASSLPRLAGDTGELFFGEGSRLTVL.

The chain recombines TRBV28 with TRBJ1-1, with D unresolved. The CDR3 is made up of 13 amino acids. From germline, CDR1 is MDHEN and CDR2 SYDVKM. The V and J ends lost 2 bases and 4 bases respectively, with 8 bases between them. Written as DNA, the CDR3 is TGTGCCAGCAGTTTAACGGCGGTCACTGAAGCTTTCTTT. Its translation: CASSLTAVTEAFF. The variable domain in full, with the rest retrieved from reference TRBV28 and TRBJ1-1, is DVKVTQSSRYLVKRTGEKVFLECVQDMDHENMFWYRQDPGLGLRLIYFSYDVKMKEKGDIPEGYSVSREKKERFSLILESASTNQTSMYLCASSLTAVTEAFFGQGTRLTVV.

The rearrangement uses TRBV5-1 and TRBJ2-3; a weak D match, TRBD2 (6 bases). This CDR3 contains 14 residues. Germline CDR1 is SGHRS and CDR2 is YFSETQ. The germline V and J ends were trimmed by 4 bases and 6 bases, with 15 bases remaining between them. CDR3 nucleotides: TGCGCCAGCAGCATGGGGGGTGGCGGGGATACGCAGTATTTT. Translated, it gives CASSMGGGGDTQYF.

The chain employs TRBV11-3 and TRBJ1-1, with 7 bases lining up with TRBD1. CDR3 length: 14 amino acids. V shed 5 bases, J shed 3 bases, and the junction held 6 bases outside the gene matches. Germline loops: CDR1 SGHNT, CDR2 YENEEA. CDR3 protein: CASSTGQIHTEAFF. The DNA for the CDR3 is TGTGCCAGCAGCACGGGACAGATTCACACTGAAGCTTTCTTT.

This sequence joins TRBV6-5 and TRBJ1-1; TRBD1 matches at 9 bases. CDR1 and CDR2 from the germline V gene are MNHEY and SVGAGI. The CDR3 is 15 amino acids. With 6 bases clipped from V and 3 bases from J, the junction kept 8 bases outside the gene matches. CDR3 nucleotide sequence: TGTGCCAGCAGCGGACAGGGGCCAGGGGACACTGAAGCTTTCTTT. This sequence encodes CASSGQGPGDTEAFF.

This chain links TRBV3-1 (or the pseudogene TRBV3-2) with TRBJ2-7, with TRBD2 identical over 8 bases. This CDR3 region has 15 residues. The ends lost 5 bases at V and 2 bases at J; junction bases unmatched: 8. Germline lookup yields CDR1 LGHDT and CDR2 YNNKEL (reference sequence). The CDR3 DNA reads as TGTGCCAGCAGCGAAATTAGCGGGGTTACCTACGAGCAGTACTTC. This codes for CASSEISGVTYEQYF.

The J gene is TRBJ1-5, the V gene TRBV7-8; D possibly corresponds to TRBD1 (6 bases). Trimming took off 5 bases at V and 2 bases at J, with 13 bases between the two ends. This CDR3 comprises 15 residues. Germline values: CDR1 SGHVS, CDR2 FQNEAQ. CDR3 nucleotide sequence: TGTGCCAGCAGCCCCCGGGGGGGCGGCAATCAGCCCCAGCATTTT. This gives the protein CASSPRGGGNQPQHF.

J is TRBJ2-3 and V is TRBV19; weak D call: TRBD2 (6 bases). Germline V gene data show CDR1 as LNHDA and CDR2 as SQIVND (reference sequence). There are 13 residues in the CDR3. The ends were cut back, 10 bases at V and 0 bases at J, with 11 bases in the middle. The CDR3 region is CATAGPSTDTQYF. CDR3 nucleotides: TGTGCCACCGCGGGGCCTAGCACAGATACGCAGTATTTT. Complete variable domain (other parts from reference TRBV19 and TRBJ2-3): DGGITQSPKYLFRKEGQNVTLSCEQNLNHDAMYWYRQDPGQGLRLIYYSQIVNDFQKGDIAEGYSVSREKKESFPLTVTSAQKNPTAFYLCATAGPSTDTQYFGPGTRLTVL.

The CDR3 DNA is TGTGCCTGGAGTTATTCCACTAATGAAAAACTGTTTTTT. Translation: CAWSYSTNEKLFF. The chain has TRBV30 and TRBJ1-4, with D uncertain. The V end lost 2 bases, the J end lost 2 bases, and 6 bases lay between the germline ends. CDR3 length equals 13 residues. Germline V lookup: CDR1 GTSNPN, CDR2 SVGIG (reference sequence).

The rearrangement links TRBV6-4 to TRBJ1-1, with TRBD1 identical over 7 bases. The CDR3 is 16 amino acids. The V segment lost 6 bases and the J segment 6 bases; nucleotides outside the gene matches: 16. Germline assignment: CDR1 MRHNA and CDR2 SNTAGT. This CDR3 reads CASSLHPGGGNAEAFF. CDR3 nucleotide sequence: TGTGCCAGCAGCCTCCACCCTGGAGGGGGCAACGCTGAAGCTTTCTTT.

The CDR3 reads CASSQSASGNEQFF. CDR3 nucleotide sequence: TGTGCCAGCAGCCAATCGGCTAGCGGGAACGAGCAGTTCTTC. This sequence joins TRBV16 and TRBJ2-1; 9 nucleotides agree with TRBD2. Unmatched junction bases numbered 4, after V lost 0 bases and J lost 10 bases. This CDR3 is built from 14 residues. Germline V gene lookup returns CDR1 KGHSY and CDR2 FQNENV.

The chain carries TRBV19 and TRBJ2-7, with 8 bases identical to TRBD2. Germline V gene data show CDR1 as LNHDA and CDR2 as SQIVND (reference sequence). The junction had 15 bases not matched to a gene; V was cut back by 5 bases and J by 6 bases. The CDR3 is 16 residues long. The CDR3 here is CASSPLIRSGRGEQYF. As DNA, the CDR3 is TGTGCCAGTAGTCCCCTGATTCGGAGCGGGAGAGGCGAGCAGTACTTC.

The chain is built from TRBV4-2 and TRBJ2-2; TRBD2 agrees at 15 bases. CDR1 and CDR2 from the germline V gene are LGHNA and YNFKEQ. The CDR3 runs to 19 residues. Trimming removed 1 base from V and 5 bases from J; junction bases left unmatched: 8. The CDR3 spells CASSQVKGLAGGETGELFF. CDR3 sequence (DNA): TGTGCCAGCAGCCAAGTCAAGGGACTAGCGGGAGGAGAGACCGGGGAGCTGTTTTTT.

V is TRBV5-4 and J is TRBJ2-4; D uncertain. V was shortened by 2 bases and J by 9 bases, with 12 bases between the two germline ends. The length of the CDR3 is 13 residues. Looked up from germline, CDR1 is SGHNT and CDR2 is YYREEE (reference sequence). The CDR3 sequence: CASSLEANAIQYF. The CDR3 DNA reads as TGTGCCAGCAGCTTAGAGGCCAACGCCATTCAGTACTTC.

The chain is built from TRBV5-1 and TRBJ1-6, with TRBD1 as a possible D gene (6 bases). The CDR3 runs 16 residues. Germline CDR1 is SGHRS and CDR2 is YFSETQ. V was trimmed by 0 bases and J by 7 bases, leaving 14 bases between them. The chain's CDR3 is CASSLEAGAGNSPLHF. The CDR3 region has the DNA TGCGCCAGCAGCTTGGAGGCGGGGGCAGGAAATTCACCCCTCCACTTT.

This clone appeared once. The chain is built from TRBV10-3 and TRBJ2-7; 7 bases are a match to TRBD1. The germline CDR1 and CDR2 sequences are ENHRY and SYGVKD. The CDR3 covers 16 residues. V was clipped by 2 bases and J by 3 bases; unmatched bases: 10. CDR3 nucleotides: TGTGCCATCAGTGAGGCCCGGGGCAGGGGGAGCTACGAGCAGTACTTC. It yields the protein CAISEARGRGSYEQYF.

The CDR3 nucleotides are TGTGCCAGCAGATCCGGGACTAGCTATGAGCAGTTCTTC. It yields the protein CASRSGTSYEQFF. The rearrangement uses TRBV12-3 or TRBV12-4 and TRBJ2-1; 9 bases are shared with TRBD2. The length of the CDR3 is 13 residues. After removal of 6 bases from V and 8 bases from J, the junction contained 5 bases not matched to a gene.